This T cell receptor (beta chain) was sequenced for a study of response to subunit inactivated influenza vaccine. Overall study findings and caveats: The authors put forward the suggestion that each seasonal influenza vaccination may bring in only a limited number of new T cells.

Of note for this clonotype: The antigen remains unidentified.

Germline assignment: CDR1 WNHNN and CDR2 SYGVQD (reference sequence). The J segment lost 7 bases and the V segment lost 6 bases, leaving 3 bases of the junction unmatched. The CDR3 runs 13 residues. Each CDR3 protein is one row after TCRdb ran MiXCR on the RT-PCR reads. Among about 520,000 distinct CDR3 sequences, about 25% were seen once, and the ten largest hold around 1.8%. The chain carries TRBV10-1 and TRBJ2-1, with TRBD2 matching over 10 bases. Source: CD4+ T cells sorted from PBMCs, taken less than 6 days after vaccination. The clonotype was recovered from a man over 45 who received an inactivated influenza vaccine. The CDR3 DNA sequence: TGCGCCAGCAGCTCGACTAGCGGGAATGAGCAGTTCTTC. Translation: CASSSTSGNEQFF.